This entry describes one TCR beta chain. Its binding antigen is unknown. There are no base qualities to consult, and no much larger clone falls within one base. The data derive from a study of cytomegalovirus exposure and HLA in healthy donors (dated by TCRdb to 2015 to 2018). With regard to the full study: According to an earlier analysis of 587 of the donors, about 179 million T cells yielded 117 million unique TCR beta sequences and approximately 300 Gb of sequence data. An early release that covered roughly 600 HLA-typed donors contained approximately 300 gigabases of sequencing data and 65 million to 100 million unique TCR sequences. Of the 398 genotyped donors, roughly 80% were placed in the genetic ancestry cluster associated with self-reported Caucasian donors. The study aimed to test whether cataloging public T cell receptors could reveal signatures of past pathogen exposure. Using immunosequencing, the study profiled T cell repertoires from 500 to 800 subjects and related those repertoires to cytomegalovirus serostatus. A separate validation cohort of roughly 130 different subjects was used in addition to the approximately 670-subject first cohort. To predict cytomegalovirus infection status, the study combined high-throughput TCR immunosequencing, statistical association of individual TCRs with disease status, and machine learning. In a later analysis, previously published TCR beta repertoires from fewer than 750 donors were re-analyzed and high-resolution HLA genotyping was added so that TCR occurrence patterns could be studied. The later analysis used no new phenotypic data to find candidate immune exposures, relying instead on TCR beta sequences and their occurrence across donors. In an earlier analysis of 587 of the donors, high-throughput TCR beta sequencing was used to judge whether each TCR beta V gene segment behaved as functional or pseudogenic. Alongside the repertoire data, information on donor age, sex, ethnicity and CMV serostatus was compiled. In a later genetic analysis, genome-wide SNP genotypes for about 55% of the roughly 700 donors were used, and that subset was treated as a discovery cohort. All discovery cohort repertoires had been generated on a single sequencing platform. Class I and class II HLA loci were covered by the typing at four-digit resolution. Typing coverage differed by locus: A, B, C, DRB1 and DQB1 were typed in about 629-640 donors, DQA1 in approximately 520, DPA1 in around 580, and DPB1 in roughly 470. Roughly 5 DR-DQ haplotypes were handled as single units for association and clustering, since linkage in the cohort was strong. On average, about 200,000 unique TCR beta nucleotide sequences were sequenced per donor among 398 genotyped donors of the cohort, with approximately 18% of those sequences being non-productive. The research as a whole found: Strong co-occurrence of HLA alleles, especially DR and DQ, made assigning TCR associations to individual alleles difficult. Across donors, most TCR sequences were observed very rarely, whereas some public TCRs were present in many individuals. In a later analysis, HLA-associated TCR beta chains showed more clonal expansion and lower generation probabilities than non-associated chains that were equally common. An association between a missense DCLRE1C variant and V-gene and J-gene trimming of TCR beta chains was found in a later genetic analysis and replicated in an independent cohort. A further reported finding was that TCR beta sequences accurately predicted the HLA-A and HLA-B alleles for most subjects in the first cohort. The sequencing pipeline was judged likely to have produced a cluster of highly shared sequence variants as a technical artifact. In a later analysis, TCR association rates were found to vary across HLA loci, with the most associated TCRs seen for DRB1 alleles and the fewest for HLA-C alleles. Because counts were too low, some 16 rarely observed V segments, including chromosome 9 orphons, were excluded from the earlier analysis of 587 of the donors. A later analysis associated about 17,000 TCR beta sequences with specific HLA alleles at a false discovery rate of 0.05. In vitro tests confirmed that a few of the cytomegalovirus-associated TCR beta chains recognize cytomegalovirus antigens. Because some donors lacked HLA typing at each locus, the association tests relied only on the typed subset. In both the original and validation cohorts, the classifier was reported to diagnose cytomegalovirus status with high specificity and sensitivity. According to a later genetic analysis, donors in an Asian-associated ancestry cluster had fewer N-insertions in productive TCRs than the approximately 650-donor mean. Linkage disequilibrium might explain the correlated functional status among segregating V segments, but an unknown experimental factor could not be ruled out. It was suggested by the authors that the approach could potentially be generalized to other disease states and immunological phenotypes. Presence/absence analyses assumed roughly uniform sequencing depth across donors, an assumption that may not hold. An earlier analysis of several hundred of the donors showed that most TCR beta V segments appeared in productive rearrangements either about 87% or about 30% of the time, which broadly matched IMGT annotations. According to a later analysis, parvovirus B19, influenza, CMV and Epstein-Barr virus appeared linked to several top co-occurrence clusters. According to a later analysis, most CMV-associated TCR beta chains appeared to be HLA-restricted, and the HLA associations seemed to be driven largely by CMV exposure. In the study, approximately 150 TCR beta chains were listed as associated with cytomegalovirus. The 87-base-pair reads could not distinguish some IMGT-functional V segments, including TRBV6-2 and TRBV6-3, so those segments were excluded. The cohort was sequenced for TCR beta chains only, and without alpha or paired-chain data the features that could be detected were limited. The only immune exposure information available for the cohort was CMV serostatus.

The cohort consisted of more than 650 healthy bone marrow donors. All cohort members were sampled while nominally healthy, although unrecorded immune exposures were likely present. The donor was CMV seropositive and belonged to the group of 250 to 350 seropositive cohort members. A peripheral blood sample was provided by each donor, and peripheral blood mononuclear cells were used for TCR beta sequencing. The Qiagen DNeasy Blood Extraction Kit was used to extract genomic DNA from the blood cell samples. Cut back by 0 bases and 0 bases, the V and J ends lie 10 bases apart. The germline V gene encodes CDR1 SGDLS and CDR2 YYNGEE. The CDR3 starts with the cysteine, ends with the phenylalanine, and has 17 residues. Only the CDR3 portion is preserved as DNA: 51 bases, with reading frame beginning at the first base. Libraries came from the immunoSEQ multiplex PCR assay. For the multiplex PCR, a mixture combining 60 forward primers for TCR Vbeta segments and 13 reverse primers for TCR Jbeta segments was used. Amplification of the CDR3 region of rearranged TCR beta genes was performed with a multiplex PCR assay on genomic DNA. Amplified TCR beta libraries were sequenced as 87-base-pair reads on the Illumina HiSeq System. From the authors' description of their analysis: Across the 600 to 700 repertoires, a later analysis counted 80 million or so unique TCR beta chains, roughly 11 million of which were shared by at least two donors. Raw reads were error-corrected and collapsed into unique sequences with a nearest-neighbor algorithm that merged closely related sequences to remove PCR and sequencing errors. Alignment of CDR3 sequences to IMGT reference sequences was used to assign V, D and J gene segments. For a sequence to be retained, at least a six-nucleotide match to both a V gene segment and a J gene segment was required. A rearrangement was called productive if the CDR3 had no stop codons and remained in frame with V and J, and every other rearrangement was called non-productive. Following IMGT convention, CDR3 was defined as the stretch from the second conserved V-encoded cysteine to the conserved J-encoded phenylalanine. The earlier analysis of a few hundred of the donors excluded any sequence lacking an unambiguous match to a single V gene segment. An earlier analysis of a few hundred of the donors called V segments functional above 56.7% productive rearrangements and segregating when the between-donor standard deviation exceeded 5%. A statistical classification framework was built for diagnosing cytomegalovirus status from the catalog of TCR beta chain sequences. V and J gene assignment, in a later analysis, came from comparing TCR nucleotide sequences with IMGT/GENE-DB human TR gene sequences. In a later analysis, CDR3 sequences and most-parsimonious VDJ recombination scenarios were assigned using the TCRdist pipeline. In a later analysis, each TCR beta chain was defined by its CDR3 amino acid sequence together with its V-gene family, and reads without a unique V-gene family were excluded. A later analysis removed roughly 590 highly shared, low-generation-probability nucleotide sequences to deal with suspected cross-contamination and a sequencing artifact. In a later analysis, a clonal expansion index was calculated for each public chain from normalized within-repertoire ranks of inferred template counts. In a later analysis, generation probabilities were computed with a VDJ recombination model fitted to out-of-frame rearrangements, and the resulting probabilities were checked against IGoR. A later analysis scored TCR-TCR, TCR-HLA and TCR-CMV co-occurrence with hypergeometric tests, applying a repertoire-size bias correction to TCR pairs. To estimate false discovery rates, a later analysis permuted the HLA or CMV assignments 20 times. A later analysis grouped co-occurring TCRs with DBSCAN, adding TCRdist sequence similarity when clustering within HLA-allele-positive subsets. Repertoires with fewer than 30,000 or more than 120,000 public chains were left out of co-occurrence clustering, as were four to six repertoires with anomalous nucleotide sharing. TCRdb stores this immuneACCESS table with in-frame sequences only. Part of the clones is absent; in the studies checked, under half of the shortfall reflects unresolved V genes, and no reason is known for the rest. V, J and clone size derive from that table, while D and trimming were established from the DNA sequence. The sample table records about 130,000 clones; approximately 81% of these occur just once. The ten largest clones add up to roughly 4% of the sample.

The receptor was isolated from a man younger than 35 in good health and CMV-seropositive. Sequenced input: PBMCs. The chain is assembled from TRBV9 and TRBJ1-6, and possibly TRBD1, on 5 matching bases. At the DNA level, the sequence is TGTGCCAGCAGCGTAGATGGGACTTTCTCCTATAATTCACCCCTCCACTTT. It encodes CASSVDGTFSYNSPLHF.